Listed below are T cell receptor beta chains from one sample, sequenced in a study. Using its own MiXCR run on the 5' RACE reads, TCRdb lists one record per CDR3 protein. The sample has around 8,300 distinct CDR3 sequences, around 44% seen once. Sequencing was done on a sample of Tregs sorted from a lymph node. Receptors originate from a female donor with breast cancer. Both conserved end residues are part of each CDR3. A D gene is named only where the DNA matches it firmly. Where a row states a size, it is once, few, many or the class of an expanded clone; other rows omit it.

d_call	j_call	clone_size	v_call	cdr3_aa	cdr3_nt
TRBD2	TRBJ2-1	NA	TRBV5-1	CANWGGYHSYNEQFF	TGCGCCAACTGGGGGGGGTACCACTCCTACAATGAGCAGTTCTTC
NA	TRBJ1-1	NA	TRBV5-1	CASSYDRNTEAFF	TGCGCCAGCAGCTACGACAGGAACACTGAAGCTTTCTTT
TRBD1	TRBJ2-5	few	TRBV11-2	CASSDITGDQETQYF	TGTGCCAGCAGCGACATCACAGGGGACCAAGAGACCCAGTACTTC
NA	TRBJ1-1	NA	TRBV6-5	CASSYGQGRTEAFF	TGTGCCAGCAGTTACGGGCAGGGGAGGACTGAAGCTTTCTTT
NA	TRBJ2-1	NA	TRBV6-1	CASTQHGGRGHNEQFF	TGTGCCAGCACCCAGCACGGGGGCCGGGGCCACAATGAGCAGTTCTTC
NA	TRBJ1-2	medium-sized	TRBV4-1	CASSQTGYGYTF	TGCGCCAGCAGCCAAACGGGCTATGGCTACACCTTC
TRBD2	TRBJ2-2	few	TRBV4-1	CASSQDPSGSRWTGELFF	TGCGCCAGCAGCCAAGACCCTAGCGGCTCTAGGTGGACCGGGGAGCTGTTTTTT
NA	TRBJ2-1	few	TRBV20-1	CSATDYNEQFF	TGCAGTGCTACTGACTACAATGAGCAGTTCTTC
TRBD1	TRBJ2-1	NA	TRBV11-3	CASSLARDRPYDEQFF	TGTGCCAGCAGCTTAGCCCGGGACAGACCTTACGATGAGCAGTTCTTC
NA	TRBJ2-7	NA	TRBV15	CATSRGRDGYEQYF	TGTGCCACCAGCAGAGGGAGGGACGGCTACGAGCAGTACTTC
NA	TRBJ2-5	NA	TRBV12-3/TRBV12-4	CASSPTRETQYF	TGTGCCAGCAGCCCAACCCGGGAGACCCAGTACTTC
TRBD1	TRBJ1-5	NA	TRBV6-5	CASSIDRGSNLPQHF	TGTGCCAGCAGCATAGACAGGGGGAGCAATCTGCCCCAGCATTTT
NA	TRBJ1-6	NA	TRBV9	CASSVAGSSYNSPLHF	TGTGCCAGCAGCGTAGCGGGCAGCTCCTATAATTCACCCCTCCACTTT
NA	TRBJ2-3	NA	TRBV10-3	CAISGRDVQGDTQYF	TGTGCCATCAGTGGAAGGGACGTCCAGGGGGATACGCAGTATTTT
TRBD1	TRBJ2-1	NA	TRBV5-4	CASSLGGRGGSSYNEQFF	TGTGCCAGCAGCTTGGGTGGGAGAGGGGGCAGCTCCTACAATGAGCAGTTCTTC
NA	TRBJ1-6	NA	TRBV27	CASSLGGSSYNSPLHF	TGTGCCAGCAGTTTAGGCGGAAGCTCCTATAATTCACCCCTCCACTTT
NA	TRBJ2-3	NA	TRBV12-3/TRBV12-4	CASSLKYTDTQYF	TGTGCCAGCAGTTTGAAGTACACAGATACGCAGTATTTT
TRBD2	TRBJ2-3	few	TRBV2	CASSELGGGSSDTQYF	TGTGCCAGCAGTGAATTGGGCGGGGGGAGCTCAGATACGCAGTATTTT
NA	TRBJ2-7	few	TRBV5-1	CASSLARDGNEQYF	TGCGCCAGCAGCTTGGCTAGGGACGGTAACGAGCAGTACTTC
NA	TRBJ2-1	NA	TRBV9	CASSVEGTYNEQFF	TGTGCCAGCAGCGTAGAGGGGACCTACAATGAGCAGTTCTTC
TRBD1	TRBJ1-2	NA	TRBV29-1	CSVVGTDYGYTF	TGCAGCGTTGTGGGGACAGACTATGGCTACACCTTC
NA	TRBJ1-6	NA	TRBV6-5	CASSYSLGQSSSPLHF	TGTGCCAGCAGTTACTCCCTCGGACAGAGTAGTTCACCCCTCCACTTT
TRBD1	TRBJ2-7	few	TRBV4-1	CASSQTTGGFYEQYF	TGCGCCAGCAGCCAAACGACAGGGGGCTTCTACGAGCAGTACTTC
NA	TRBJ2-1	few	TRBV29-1	CSVEDWRAGSYNEQFF	TGCAGCGTTGAAGATTGGAGGGCGGGGTCGTACAATGAGCAGTTCTTC
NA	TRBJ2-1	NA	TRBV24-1	CATSEGHYNEQFF	TGTGCCACCAGTGAGGGACATTACAATGAGCAGTTCTTC
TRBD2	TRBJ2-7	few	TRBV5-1	CASSLAPGGFYEQYF	TGCGCCAGCAGCTTGGCCCCGGGGGGTTTCTACGAGCAGTACTTC
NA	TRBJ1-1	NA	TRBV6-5	CASSYLQGITEAFF	TGTGCCAGCAGTTACCTACAAGGTATCACTGAAGCTTTCTTT
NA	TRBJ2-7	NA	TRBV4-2	CARRSKGGIEGYEQYF	TGTGCCAGACGCTCCAAGGGGGGGATCGAGGGATACGAGCAGTACTTC
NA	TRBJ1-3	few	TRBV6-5	CASSYGYHSGNTIYF	TGTGCCAGCAGTTACGGTTACCACTCTGGAAACACCATATATTTT
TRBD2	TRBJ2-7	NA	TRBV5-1	CASSWGGTGDEQYF	TGCGCCAGCAGCTGGGGGGGTACGGGCGACGAGCAGTACTTC
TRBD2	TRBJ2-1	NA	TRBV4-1	CASSQETSGSNEQFF	TGCGCCAGCAGCCAAGAGACTAGCGGGAGTAATGAGCAGTTCTTC
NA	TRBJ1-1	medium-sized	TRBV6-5	CASSYGQMNTEAFF	TGTGCCAGCAGTTACGGACAGATGAACACTGAAGCTTTCTTT